The sequence of this T cell receptor beta chain was determined in a study of identical twins. Study observations and caveats: It was cross-sectional statistical analysis, not following the same donors, that the conclusions relied on. Analyses of zero insertions could be partly confounded by invariant MAIT and iNKT cells. Twins shared beta out-of-frame sequences in excess, but this excess was weaker. Low generation-probability sequences were in excess among twin-shared out-of-frame alpha sequences.

Using its own MiXCR run on the 5' RACE reads, TCRdb lists one record per CDR3 protein. The top ten hold roughly 6.8% of the sample, which has over 250,000 distinct CDR3 sequences, 9.5% seen once. Details on this clonotype: Its antigen is unknown.

V was cut by 4 bases and J by 3 bases, with 16 bases left in between. This CDR3 is built from 15 residues. CDR1 SEHNR and CDR2 FQNEAQ come from the germline V gene (reference sequence). The same sample was also studied in work on yellow fever vaccine responses in identical twins.

The sequence came from a woman aged 18-35 years in good health. The rearrangement joins TRBV7-9 to TRBJ2-7; a weak D match, TRBD1 (6 bases). Sequencing was carried out using CD8+ T cells sorted from blood. The CDR3 sequence: CASSSGFTGNYEQYF. The CDR3, as DNA: TGTGCCAGCAGCTCGGGGTTCACAGGGAACTACGAGCAGTACTTC.